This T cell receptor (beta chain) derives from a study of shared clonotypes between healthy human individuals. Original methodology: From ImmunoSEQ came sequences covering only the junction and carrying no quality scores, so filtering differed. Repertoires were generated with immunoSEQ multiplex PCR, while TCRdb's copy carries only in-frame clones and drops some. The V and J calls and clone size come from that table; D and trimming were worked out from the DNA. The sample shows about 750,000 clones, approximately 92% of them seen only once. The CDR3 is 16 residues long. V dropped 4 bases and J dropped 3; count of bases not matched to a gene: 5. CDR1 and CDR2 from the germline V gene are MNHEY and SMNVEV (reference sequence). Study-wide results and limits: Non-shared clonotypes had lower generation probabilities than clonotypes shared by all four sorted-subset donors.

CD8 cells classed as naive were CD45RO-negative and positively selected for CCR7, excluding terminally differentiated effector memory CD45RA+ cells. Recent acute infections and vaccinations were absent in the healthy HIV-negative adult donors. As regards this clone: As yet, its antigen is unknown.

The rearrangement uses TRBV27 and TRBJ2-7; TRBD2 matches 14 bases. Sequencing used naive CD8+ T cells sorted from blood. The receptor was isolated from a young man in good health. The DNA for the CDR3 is TGTGCCAGCAGTTCATCGGGACTAGCGGGAGTCTACGAGCAGTACTTC. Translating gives CASSSSGLAGVYEQYF.